These 27 T cell receptor beta chains were sequenced from one sample in a study of shared clonotypes between healthy human individuals. Method: immunoSEQ multiplex PCR; TCRdb's copy keeps in-frame clones and lacks some. Of around 700,000 clones in the sample, 92% were seen once. CD8 cells regarded as naive lacked CD45RO, were positively chosen for CCR7, and omitted terminally differentiated effector memory CD45RA+ cells. Sample: naive CD8+ T cells sorted from blood. The source of these receptors is a man aged 25-40 years in good health.

The CDR3, as DNA: TGTGCCAGCAGCCCTAGCGGGCTGGATGAGCAGTTCTTC. It translates to CASSPSGLDEQFF. The V call is TRBV5-5, the J call TRBJ2-1, with 8 positions matching TRBD2. The germline V gene has CDR1 SGHKS and CDR2 YYEKEE (reference sequence). V shed 4 bases and J 8 bases; nucleotides not matched to a gene: 5. The CDR3 has 13 amino acids. The full variable domain, rest sourced from reference TRBV5-5 and TRBJ2-1, is DAGVTQSPTHLIKTRGQQVTLRCSPISGHKSVSWYQQVLGQGPQFIFQYYEKEERGRGNFPDRFSARQFPNYSSELNVNALLLGDSALYLCASSPSGLDEQFFGPGTRLTVL.

This clone was seen only a few times. V and J are TRBV6-6 and TRBJ2-7, with 8 positions matching TRBD2. V gave up 0 bases and J gave up 5 bases; unmatched junction bases: 3. The germline V gene has CDR1 MNHNY and CDR2 SVGAGI (reference sequence). CDR3 length equals 14 residues. The CDR3 is CASSYSLAGNEQYF. The CDR3, as DNA: TGTGCCAGCAGTTACTCTCTAGCGGGCAACGAGCAGTACTTC.

The CDR3 DNA is TGTGCCAGCAGTTGGGGGGGTAGGGGGACCTACGAGCAGTACTTC. Its translation is CASSWGGRGTYEQYF. The chain employs TRBV27 and TRBJ2-7; TRBD2 might be the D (7 bases). Germline lookup yields CDR1 MNHEY and CDR2 SMNVEV (reference sequence). The CDR3 extends over 15 amino acids. V shed 4 bases and J shed 2 bases, with 15 bases lying between them.

The chain carries TRBV9 and TRBJ1-2; 9 bases align to TRBD1. The germline CDR1 and CDR2 sequences are SGDLS and YYNGEE. Trimming took 2 bases from V and 1 from J; bases not matched to a gene: 3. The CDR3 loop spans 15 amino acids. The CDR3 spells CASSVTGGSNYGYTF. As DNA, the CDR3 is TGTGCCAGCAGCGTTACAGGGGGCAGTAACTATGGCTACACCTTC.

The chain employs TRBV28 and TRBJ1-5, with D unresolved. The CDR3 is 13 residues long. The germline V gene has CDR1 MDHEN and CDR2 SYDVKM. Trimming took off 5 bases at V and 2 bases at J, with 7 bases between the two ends. The chain's CDR3 is CASSPIGNQPQHF. The CDR3 coding sequence is TGTGCCAGCAGTCCCATCGGCAATCAGCCCCAGCATTTT. Looking up the rest from reference TRBV28 and TRBJ1-5 gives the full variable domain: DVKVTQSSRYLVKRTGEKVFLECVQDMDHENMFWYRQDPGLGLRLIYFSYDVKMKEKGDIPEGYSVSREKKERFSLILESASTNQTSMYLCASSPIGNQPQHFGDGTRLSIL.

Notes on this clone: Relative to the germline gene, one junction end is altered; a read error may explain this. The V gene is TRBV9, the J gene TRBJ2-1, with D unresolved. The CDR3 contains 14 residues. From germline, CDR1 is SGDLS and CDR2 YYNGEE. The chain's CDR3 is CASSIFDSHNEQFF. Written as DNA, the CDR3 is TGTGCCAGCAGCATTTTCGACTCCCACAATGAGCAGTTCTTC.

The J gene is TRBJ2-1, the V gene TRBV6-1; D may be TRBD1 or TRBD2 (5 bases each). Germline V gene data show CDR1 as MNHNS and CDR2 as SASEGT. The CDR3 sequence is 15 residues long. The germline V and J ends were trimmed by 5 bases and 0 bases, with 11 bases remaining between them. CDR3: CASSQKGRSYNEQFF. DNA of the CDR3: TGTGCCAGCAGTCAAAAGGGACGCTCCTACAATGAGCAGTTCTTC.

The genes are TRBV7-9 and TRBJ2-1; 8 bases fit TRBD1. Trimming at V came to 5 bases and at J to 4 bases, leaving 10 bases not matched to a gene. Germline lookup yields CDR1 SEHNR and CDR2 FQNEAQ (reference sequence). The CDR3 is 16 amino acids. The CDR3, as DNA: TGTGCCAGCAGCCCTCGACAGGGGCGTGAGTACAATGAGCAGTTCTTC. Translating gives CASSPRQGREYNEQFF.

J is TRBJ1-2 and V is TRBV7-9; a weak D match, TRBD1 (5 bases). V gave up 1 base and J gave up 7 bases, with 13 bases separating them. In germline, CDR1 is SEHNR, CDR2 FQNEAQ (reference sequence). This CDR3 has 14 amino acids. As DNA, the CDR3 is TGTGCCAGCAGCTTAGGAGCGGGGCCCCGTGGCTACACCTTC. Its translation is CASSLGAGPRGYTF.

The chain joins TRBV28 to TRBJ2-7, with 11 positions matching TRBD2. The CDR3 has 21 amino acids. The V gene end was trimmed by 4 bases and the J gene end by 0 bases; junction bases not matched to a gene: 20. From germline, CDR1 is MDHEN and CDR2 SYDVKM. Here the CDR3 reads CASSSPLPGTSGELSSYEQYF. In nucleotides, the CDR3 is TGTGCCAGCAGTTCACCATTGCCCGGGACTAGCGGAGAGTTGAGCTCCTACGAGCAGTACTTC.

J is TRBJ2-7 and V is TRBV5-4; the match to TRBD2 covers 14 bases. CDR3 length: 16 amino acids. V dropped 3 bases and J dropped 6; count of bases not matched to a gene: 8. Germline lookup yields CDR1 SGHNT and CDR2 YYREEE (reference sequence). The CDR3, as DNA: TGTGCCAGCAGCTGGGGCCCGGGACTAGCGGGAGCCGAGCAGTACTTC. It yields the protein CASSWGPGLAGAEQYF.

V is TRBV27 and J is TRBJ1-2; 10 bases line up with TRBD1. This CDR3 is built from 15 residues. V was clipped by 6 bases and J by 4 bases; unmatched bases: 8. Germline V lookup: CDR1 MNHEY, CDR2 SMNVEV (reference sequence). The chain's CDR3 is CASRGTGALGYGYTF. The CDR3 bases are TGTGCCAGCAGGGGGACAGGGGCCCTTGGCTATGGCTACACCTTC.

This clone was detected only once. The CDR3 spells CASSLRQGGPIQETQYF. The CDR3 DNA follows: TGTGCCAGCAGTCTCCGACAGGGGGGTCCGATACAAGAGACCCAGTACTTC. This sequence joins TRBV27 and TRBJ2-5; 9 nucleotides match TRBD1. Germline V gene data show CDR1 as MNHEY and CDR2 as SMNVEV (reference sequence). Germline trimming cut 5 bases from V and 2 bases from J; bases unmatched to any gene: 12. The CDR3 spans 17 residues.

This sequence joins TRBV7-6 and TRBJ2-1; the D gene is possibly TRBD2 (6 bases). V gave up 0 bases and J gave up 8 bases, with 11 bases separating them. This CDR3 spans 14 amino acids. The germline gives CDR1 SGHVS, CDR2 FNYEAQ. CDR3 loop: CASSLATSLDEQFF. The DNA of the CDR3 is TGTGCCAGCAGCTTAGCGACTAGTCTCGATGAGCAGTTCTTC.

This rearrangement joins TRBV27 to TRBJ2-3; D remains unclear. The CDR3 consists of 12 residues. From germline, CDR1 is MNHEY and CDR2 SMNVEV (reference sequence). V lost 6 bases and J lost 0, with 4 bases in between. CDR3 protein: CASRQSTDTQYF. The CDR3 DNA is TGTGCCAGCAGACAAAGCACAGATACGCAGTATTTT.

The V call is TRBV14, the J call TRBJ2-7; D is uncertain. This CDR3 spans 12 amino acids. Looked up from germline, CDR1 is SGHDN and CDR2 is FVKESK. Trimming left V 4 bases short and J 6 bases short, with 10 bases between. The CDR3 loop is CASSPTKAEQYF. DNA for the CDR3: TGTGCCAGCAGCCCCACAAAGGCCGAGCAGTACTTC.

This chain links TRBV7-6 with TRBJ2-1; no definite D call. Germline lookup yields CDR1 SGHVS and CDR2 FNYEAQ. V lost 4 bases and J 0 bases, leaving 13 bases between the germline ends. There are 16 residues in the CDR3. DNA of the CDR3: TGTGCCAGCAGCTCAGTACTAAAGAGCTCCTACAATGAGCAGTTCTTC. Translated: CASSSVLKSSYNEQFF.

V gene TRBV9 combines with J gene TRBJ2-7; TRBD2 agrees at 11 bases. Trimming took 3 bases from V and 7 from J; bases not matched to a gene: 9. The CDR3 spans 15 residues. Germline-derived CDR1 and CDR2 are SGDLS and YYNGEE. CDR3 sequence reads: CASSAVPSGRSEQYF. DNA of the CDR3: TGTGCCAGCAGCGCTGTCCCTAGCGGGAGGAGTGAGCAGTACTTC.

Regarding this clone: The junction departs from germline at one end; a sequencing error may be responsible. The CDR3 sequence: CASSLGTDLGFF. The CDR3 DNA reads TGTGCCAGCAGCTTGGGGACGGATTTAGGTTTCTTC. The chain links TRBV11-3 to TRBJ1-2; D is possibly TRBD1 (5 bases). The CDR3 consists of 12 residues. Germline V gene data show CDR1 as SGHNT and CDR2 as YENEEA.

This clone was detected a few times. The chain recombines TRBV19 with TRBJ1-5; D unresolved. Trimming stripped 8 bases from V and 4 bases from J, with 9 bases between. Germline V gene data show CDR1 as LNHDA and CDR2 as SQIVND (reference sequence). The CDR3 spans 12 residues. This chain's CDR3 is CASRQENQPQHF. The CDR3, as DNA: TGTGCCAGTCGGCAGGAGAATCAGCCCCAGCATTTT. Together with reference TRBV19 and TRBJ1-5, the CDR3 gives the full variable domain: DGGITQSPKYLFRKEGQNVTLSCEQNLNHDAMYWYRQDPGQGLRLIYYSQIVNDFQKGDIAEGYSVSREKKESFPLTVTSAQKNPTAFYLCASRQENQPQHFGDGTRLSIL.

The rearrangement links TRBV11-2 to TRBJ1-4, with no clear D. The CDR3 is 14 residues long. V lost 2 bases, J lost 6 bases, and 10 bases lay in between. CDR1 and CDR2 from the germline V gene are SGHAT and FQNNGV. CDR3 nucleotides: TGTGCCAGCAGCTTATCGGGGAATTATGAAAAACTGTTTTTT. It encodes CASSLSGNYEKLFF.

J is TRBJ1-1 and V is TRBV6-6; D not resolved. CDR1 is MNHNY and CDR2 is SVGAGI in the germline V gene (reference sequence). V shed 4 bases and J shed 2 bases, with 11 bases lying between them. The CDR3 covers 14 residues. The CDR3 sequence: CASSFWTDNTEAFF. The CDR3 DNA follows: TGTGCCAGCAGTTTCTGGACTGATAACACTGAAGCTTTCTTT.

This sequence joins TRBV7-8 and TRBJ2-7; no reliable D call. This CDR3 spans 12 amino acids. Germline CDR1 SGHVS, CDR2 FQNEAQ. V was trimmed by 5 bases and J by 4 bases, leaving 9 bases between them. The CDR3 spells CASSETIYEQYF. The CDR3 DNA follows: TGTGCCAGCAGCGAGACGATTTACGAGCAGTACTTC.

This rearrangement joins TRBV27 to TRBJ2-7, with 7 bases fitting TRBD2. The CDR3 totals 14 residues. V lost 7 bases to trimming and J lost 5 bases; unmatched junction nucleotides: 11. Looked up from germline, CDR1 is MNHEY and CDR2 is SMNVEV (reference sequence). In DNA, the CDR3 is TGTGCCAGCAAAGGCGGGAGCGGGCCACACGAGCAGTACTTC. Protein sequence: CASKGGSGPHEQYF.

This chain joins TRBV7-7 and TRBJ2-2; unclear D gene. This CDR3 is 16 amino acids long. The ends were cut back, 5 bases at V and 1 base at J, with 14 bases in the middle. Germline assignment: CDR1 SSHAT and CDR2 FNYEAQ (reference sequence). CDR3 bases: TGTGCCAGCAGCCCCAACGCCGACCGGAACACCGGGGAGCTGTTTTTT. Translation gives CASSPNADRNTGELFF.

V gene TRBV14 combines with J gene TRBJ2-6; TRBD2 aligns across 7 bases. V shed 1 base and J 0 bases; nucleotides not matched to a gene: 21. CDR1 and CDR2 from the germline V gene are SGHDN and FVKESK. The CDR3 runs 23 residues. In DNA form, the CDR3 reads TGTGCCAGCAGCCAAGCCGGAGGGAGGGGTCCCGATCACGCCTACTCTGGGGCCAACGTCCTGACTTTC. Its protein product is CASSQAGGRGPDHAYSGANVLTF.

V gene TRBV10-1 combines with J gene TRBJ2-2, with D perhaps TRBD1 (6 bases). V shed 3 bases and J shed 6 bases, with 23 bases lying between them. This CDR3 is 18 amino acids long. CDR1 and CDR2 (germline): WNHNN, SYGVQD (reference sequence). Written as DNA, the CDR3 is TGCGCCAGCAGTGACGGGACACTTCTGACGGGAACCGCCGGGGAGCTGTTTTTT. Translation: CASSDGTLLTGTAGELFF.